What follows is one TCR beta chain and its context. The data stem from a study of T cell responses to AZD1222 COVID-19 vaccine. In germline, CDR1 is KGHSH, CDR2 LQKENI. V was pared by 5 bases and J by 4 bases, with 9 bases of the junction left unmatched. The CDR3 sequence is 15 residues long. Profiling relied on immunoSEQ multiplex PCR, and the TCRdb table lists in-frame clones only, not all of them. There are 110,000 to 150,000 clones in the sample; 92% occur only once, and roughly 3% lies in the top ten. The sample in question was peripheral blood, obtained 28 days after the second AZD1222 dose. The TCR originated in an adult who received the AZD1222 COVID-19 vaccine. This chain connects TRBV18 to TRBJ2-3; 7 bases match TRBD1. The CDR3 bases are TGTGCCAGCTCATCCAGGACAGGCACAGCAGATACGCAGTATTTT. Translation: CASSSRTGTADTQYF.